The clone carrying this TCR beta chain showed up just a few times. What it recognizes is unknown. Trimming at V came to 0 bases and at J to 4 bases, leaving 12 bases not matched to a gene. The CDR3 covers 18 residues. Germline V gene lookup returns CDR1 SGHAT and CDR2 FQNNGV. The sample belongs to a study of T-cell memory formation after mild COVID-19. General study points: SARS-CoV-2 specificity of second-wave clones peaking day 37 was unconfirmed.

TCRdb reprocessed the 5' RACE reads via MiXCR and lists one record per CDR3 protein. Among around 320,000 distinct CDR3 sequences, approximately 27% were seen once, and the ten largest hold about 13%. This TCR was recovered from an adult woman who had mild COVID-19 (a few samples of this study predate the infection). Cell type and time point are not known. The sequencing sample was made of PBMCs or a T cell subset sorted from them (not recorded which). This chain connects TRBV11-2 to TRBJ2-7; TRBD2 aligns across 10 bases. CDR3 region: CASSLDLAGGAKRYEQYF. The CDR3 DNA is TGTGCCAGCAGCTTAGACTTAGCGGGGGGAGCGAAGAGGTACGAGCAGTACTTC.